Sequencing of this T cell receptor (beta chain) was carried out in a study of breast tumors, draining lymph nodes, adjacent tissues. The CDR3 has 14 residues. Germline V gives CDR1 SEHNR, CDR2 FQNEAQ (reference sequence). Between the trimmed V and J ends, which lost 7 bases and 7 bases, there was a span of 19 bases. MiXCR, run by TCRdb on the multiplex PCR reads, gives a single entry per CDR3 protein. The repertoire holds over 60,000 distinct CDR3 sequences, less than 50% seen once, with 8.4% in the top ten. The receptor's source is a female donor with breast cancer. Some clones in this sample may be carry-over from other donors' samples. The specimen was breast tumor tissue. The rearrangement joins TRBV7-9 to TRBJ1-2, with a possible D match to TRBD1 (5 bases). CDR3 amino acids: CASNREGTMGGYTF. The CDR3 nucleotides are TGTGCCAGCAACCGGGAGGGGACCATGGGTGGCTACACCTTC.